The 11 T cell receptor beta chains below all came from one sample that was sequenced in a study of regulatory dendritic cells for organ transplantation. The protocol was immunoSEQ multiplex PCR, while the TCRdb copy is restricted to in-frame clones and leaves out a portion. The sample holds 25,000 to 30,000 clones; 82% are singletons and the top ten take roughly 0.4%. Material: naive CD8+ T cells from blood. Noted subset: CD45RA+ naive T cells. The receptor set was obtained from a human donor in good health.

V usage is TRBV15 and J usage is TRBJ2-1; D possibly corresponds to TRBD1 (6 bases). Looked up from germline, CDR1 is LNHNV and CDR2 is YYDKDF (reference sequence). CDR3 length: 15 residues. Trimming removed 3 bases from V and 1 base from J, with 10 bases in between. The CDR3: CATSSRRGSYNEQFF. The CDR3 coding sequence is TGTGCCACCAGCAGTCGCAGGGGATCCTACAATGAGCAGTTCTTC.

The chain has TRBV9 and TRBJ1-3; D perhaps matches TRBD1 (5 bases). The CDR3 extends over 15 amino acids. Trimming left V 2 bases short and J 0 bases short, with 9 bases between. Per the germline V gene, CDR1 is SGDLS and CDR2 is YYNGEE. The CDR3 nucleotides read TGTGCCAGCAGCGTCGGGGGGGGCTCTGGAAACACCATATATTTT. This translates into CASSVGGGSGNTIYF. The entire variable domain, with the rest obtained from reference TRBV9 and TRBJ1-3, is as follows: DSGVTQTPKHLITATGQRVTLRCSPRSGDLSVYWYQQSLDQGLQFLIQYYNGEERAKGNILERFSAQQFPDLHSELNLSSLELGDSALYFCASSVGGGSGNTIYFGEGSWLTVV.

This chain joins TRBV6-5 and TRBJ1-2; 10 positions agree with TRBD1. CDR3 length: 15 amino acids. The germline V gene encodes CDR1 MNHEY and CDR2 SVGAGI. With 2 bases clipped from V and 8 bases from J, the junction kept 8 bases outside the gene matches. CDR3 sequence (DNA): TGTGCCAGCAGTTACGGGGTGGGGACAGGGGAAGGCTACACCTTC. Translating gives CASSYGVGTGEGYTF.

The chain uses TRBV4-1 and TRBJ2-5; D gene unclear. Germline-derived CDR1 and CDR2 are MGHRA and YSYEKL. The CDR3 length is 14 residues. The germline V and J ends were trimmed by 4 bases and 2 bases, with 11 bases remaining between them. The CDR3 reads CASSLGVEQETQYF. CDR3 bases: TGCGCCAGCAGCCTGGGTGTGGAGCAAGAGACCCAGTACTTC.

This clone was detected only a few times. V gene TRBV19 combines with J gene TRBJ1-5, with TRBD1 matching 7 bases. V lost 4 bases and J lost 2; bases outside the gene matches: 5. In germline, CDR1 is LNHDA, CDR2 SQIVND (reference sequence). The CDR3 sequence is 15 residues long. The CDR3 region is CASSSTGEGNQPQHF. The CDR3 bases are TGTGCCAGTAGTAGCACAGGGGAGGGCAATCAGCCCCAGCATTTT.

The rearrangement links TRBV19 to TRBJ2-3; TRBD2 matches at 8 bases. From germline, CDR1 is LNHDA and CDR2 SQIVND (reference sequence). V trimming: 5 bases; J trimming: 2 bases; junction bases outside the gene matches: 6. This CDR3 is 15 amino acids long. The CDR3 sequence: CASSPRGGLTDTQYF. In nucleotides, the CDR3 is TGTGCCAGTAGTCCCCGGGGGGGTCTCACAGATACGCAGTATTTT.

The chain uses TRBV27 and TRBJ2-7; D is perhaps TRBD1 (6 bases). From germline, CDR1 is MNHEY and CDR2 SMNVEV (reference sequence). The ends were cut back, 8 bases at V and 1 base at J, with 15 bases in the middle. The CDR3 contains 14 residues. The CDR3 nucleotides read TGTGCCAGCGGGACGACAGGAATTTCCTACGAGCAGTACTTC. It yields the protein CASGTTGISYEQYF.

V usage is TRBV4-3 and J usage is TRBJ1-1, with D possibly being TRBD1 (5 bases). Germline V CDR1 and CDR2: LGHNA, YSLEER. The CDR3 consists of 15 residues. The V end lost 0 bases, the J end lost 4 bases, and 12 bases lay between the germline ends. CDR3 sequence: CASSQDKGMGTEAFF. CDR3 nucleotides: TGCGCCAGCAGCCAAGATAAGGGGATGGGCACTGAAGCTTTCTTT.

This sequence joins TRBV9 and TRBJ2-3, with 7 nucleotides matching TRBD1. Trimming cost V 3 bases and J 4 bases; bases outside gene matches: 11. The CDR3 contains 16 residues. Per the germline V gene, CDR1 is SGDLS and CDR2 is YYNGEE. In DNA, the CDR3 is TGTGCCAGCAGCGGGGGTCGTAAGGGGGCCCCAGATACGCAGTATTTT. This encodes CASSGGRKGAPDTQYF.

The chain has TRBV27 and TRBJ2-1, with 9 nucleotides matching TRBD2. This CDR3 spans 15 amino acids. Germline CDR1 MNHEY, CDR2 SMNVEV (reference sequence). J lost 7 bases, V lost 3 bases, and 7 bases had no gene match. The DNA of the CDR3 is TGTGCCAGCAGTTTTGGCGGGAGGGTCGGGAATGAGCAGTTCTTC. It specifies CASSFGGRVGNEQFF.

The CDR3, as DNA: TGTGCCAGCAGGGTTGCGGGCTCCTACGAGCAGTACTTC. This gives the protein CASRVAGSYEQYF. V is TRBV5-6 and J is TRBJ2-7; a weak D match, TRBD2 (5 bases). Per the germline V gene, CDR1 is SGHDT and CDR2 is YYEEEE. V was cut by 5 bases and J by 0 bases, with 9 bases left in between. The CDR3 is made up of 13 amino acids.